This entry lists 21 T cell receptor beta chains sequenced from one sample in a study of T cell responses to AZD1222 COVID-19 vaccine. Assay: immunoSEQ multiplex PCR; the TCRdb copy retains only in-frame clones and omits some. This table holds approximately 270,000 clones, around 93% found once. Sequences were derived from peripheral blood, sampled 28 days after the second AZD1222 dose. Every receptor here comes from an adult who received the AZD1222 COVID-19 vaccine.

The chain recombines TRBV6-1 with TRBJ2-5; D is unresolved. Germline V gene data show CDR1 as MNHNS and CDR2 as SASEGT. The length of the CDR3 is 11 residues. The V end was cut by 3 bases, the J end by 7 bases, with 6 bases between. In nucleotides, the CDR3 is TGTGCCAGCAGTGAGGGTGTGACCCAGTACTTC. Translated: CASSEGVTQYF.

The chain recombines TRBV19 with TRBJ2-3, with D perhaps given as TRBD1 or TRBD2 (5 bases each). Trimming took off 6 bases at V and 1 base at J, with 11 bases between the two ends. Germline CDR1 LNHDA, CDR2 SQIVND (reference sequence). The CDR3 covers 14 residues. CDR3 DNA sequence: TGTGCCAGTAGACTACTAGGGGGCACAGATACGCAGTATTTT. This sequence encodes CASRLLGGTDTQYF.

This rearrangement joins TRBV10-1 to TRBJ1-3, with D unresolved. Germline V CDR1 and CDR2: WNHNN, SYGVQD (reference sequence). The V and J ends lost 3 bases and 0 bases respectively, with 6 bases between them. The CDR3 contains 14 residues. CDR3 loop: CASSDLSSGNTIYF. The CDR3 region has the DNA TGCGCCAGCAGTGATCTGAGCTCTGGAAACACCATATATTTT.

The chain links TRBV28 to TRBJ2-2, with TRBD2 identical over 7 bases. This CDR3 is 14 amino acids long. Germline V gives CDR1 MDHEN, CDR2 SYDVKM. J lost 4 bases, V lost 7 bases, and 6 bases had no gene match. The CDR3: CASISGGSTGELFF. The CDR3 coding sequence is TGTGCCAGCATCTCGGGGGGAAGCACCGGGGAGCTGTTTTTT.

The chain links TRBV7-2 to TRBJ2-7; D gene unclear. There are 14 residues in the CDR3. Germline V gene data show CDR1 as SGHTA and CDR2 as FQGNSA. The V and J ends lost 5 bases and 0 bases respectively, with 11 bases between them. The CDR3: CASSPQAGSYEQYF. Written as DNA, the CDR3 is TGTGCCAGCAGCCCCCAGGCCGGCTCCTACGAGCAGTACTTC.

V gene TRBV7-9 combines with J gene TRBJ2-7, with D possibly being TRBD1 (6 bases). With 5 bases removed from V and 7 bases from J, the gap between germline ends came to 18 bases. Germline V lookup: CDR1 SEHNR, CDR2 FQNEAQ (reference sequence). CDR3 length: 14 amino acids. The CDR3 is CASSTDRRSGEQYF. The DNA for the CDR3 is TGTGCCAGCAGCACCGACAGGAGATCGGGGGAGCAGTACTTC.

The gene calls are TRBV7-3 and TRBJ1-1, with D unresolved. Germline-derived CDR1 and CDR2 are SGHTA and FQGTGA. The V end lost 7 bases, the J end lost 1 base, and 13 bases lay between the germline ends. This CDR3 region has 14 residues. The CDR3 region is CASKPGPRNTEAFF. In DNA form, the CDR3 reads TGTGCCAGCAAACCTGGTCCGCGGAACACTGAAGCTTTCTTT.

V and J are TRBV27 and TRBJ1-4; TRBD1 matches 8 bases. The CDR3 is 15 amino acids. With V trimmed by 5 bases and J by 3 bases, 5 bases remained unmatched. Germline V CDR1 and CDR2: MNHEY, SMNVEV (reference sequence). CDR3 loop: CASSPRQGSNEKLFF. As DNA, the CDR3 is TGTGCCAGCAGTCCCCGACAGGGGTCTAATGAAAAACTGTTTTTT.

This chain connects TRBV10-3 to TRBJ2-7; 10 bases align to TRBD2. The J segment lost 1 base and the V segment lost 4 bases, leaving 7 bases of the junction unmatched. This CDR3 is built from 16 residues. The germline V gene encodes CDR1 ENHRY and CDR2 SYGVKD. The CDR3 region is CAISARLAGESYEQYF. In DNA form, the CDR3 reads TGTGCCATCAGTGCACGGCTAGCGGGGGAATCCTACGAGCAGTACTTC.

The chain joins TRBV19 to TRBJ2-1, with a tentative D call TRBD1 (5 bases). Germline CDR1 and CDR2: LNHDA and SQIVND (reference sequence). The V end lost 6 bases, the J end lost 0 bases, and 9 bases lay between the germline ends. The CDR3 is 14 amino acids. CDR3 loop: CASSPGNSYNEQFF. The CDR3 DNA follows: TGTGCCAGTAGCCCAGGGAACTCCTACAATGAGCAGTTCTTC.

This clone was detected only once. V and J are TRBV6-5 and TRBJ2-7; 13 nucleotides align to TRBD2. CDR1 is MNHEY and CDR2 is SVGAGI in the germline V gene. V was pared by 10 bases and J by 1 base, with 7 bases of the junction left unmatched. The CDR3 extends over 15 amino acids. The CDR3 protein is CATRRLAGGSYEQYF. CDR3 DNA sequence: TGTGCCACTCGTCGACTAGCGGGAGGTTCCTACGAGCAGTACTTC.

The CDR3 is CASSFKEANSPLHF. The CDR3 region has the DNA TGTGCCAGCAGCTTCAAGGAGGCTAATTCACCCCTCCACTTT. This chain connects TRBV5-4 to TRBJ1-6; D not resolved. V lost 2 bases and J 6 bases, leaving 9 bases between the germline ends. Germline V gives CDR1 SGHNT, CDR2 YYREEE (reference sequence). The CDR3 sequence is 14 residues long. Full variable domain (missing parts from reference TRBV5-4 and TRBJ1-6): ETGVTQSPTHLIKTRGQQVTLRCSSQSGHNTVSWYQQALGQGPQFIFQYYREEENGRGNFPPRFSGLQFPNYSSELNVNALELDDSALYLCASSFKEANSPLHFGNGTRLTVT.

This chain uses TRBV30 with TRBJ1-2, with D perhaps matching TRBD1 (6 bases). The CDR3 loop spans 13 amino acids. In germline, CDR1 is GTSNPN, CDR2 SVGIG (reference sequence). The V gene lost 2 bases and the J gene lost 4 bases, with 11 bases spanning the gap. The CDR3 DNA follows: TGTGCCTGGAGTCCCGACAGGCTCTATGGCTACACCTTC. Its translation: CAWSPDRLYGYTF.

The chain recombines TRBV23-1 with TRBJ2-1, with D possibly being TRBD1 (6 bases). TRBV23-1 carries the ORF label, with uncertain function. This CDR3 is 13 amino acids long. V lost 8 bases, J lost 12 bases, and 20 bases lay in between. The CDR3 spells CASRIHRDSRQFF. The CDR3 DNA reads TGCGCCAGCCGAATACACAGGGATAGCAGGCAGTTCTTC.

The chain combines TRBV27 with TRBJ1-3; no clear D. The germline CDR1 and CDR2 sequences are MNHEY and SMNVEV (reference sequence). CDR3 length: 13 residues. V lost 10 bases, J lost 0 bases, and 10 bases lay in between. The CDR3 DNA is TGTGCCACCCGTTCAAGCTCTGGAAACACCATATATTTT. Translating gives CATRSSSGNTIYF.

The chain uses TRBV4-1 and TRBJ1-1; 8 bases are a match to TRBD1. The CDR3 runs to 15 residues. Germline CDR1 reads MGHRA; CDR2 reads YSYEKL. The trim removed 1 base at V and 6 bases at J, leaving 7 bases unmatched. CDR3 in amino acids: CASSQAYRGSAEAFF. CDR3 coding DNA: TGCGCCAGCAGCCAAGCCTACAGGGGGTCGGCTGAAGCTTTCTTT.

V is TRBV7-2 and J is TRBJ1-4; D remains ambiguous. V gave up 1 base and J gave up 0 bases, with 6 bases separating them. The CDR3 has 15 residues. The germline V gene encodes CDR1 SGHTA and CDR2 FQGNSA. DNA for the CDR3: TGTGCCAGCAGCTTAGAGGTTTCAACTAATGAAAAACTGTTTTTT. It codes for CASSLEVSTNEKLFF.

The rearrangement joins TRBV6-5 to TRBJ1-6, with TRBD1 matching 7 bases. CDR1 and CDR2 from the germline V gene are MNHEY and SVGAGI. The CDR3 runs 13 residues. Unmatched junction bases numbered 4, after V lost 9 bases and J lost 5 bases. The CDR3 DNA sequence: TGTGCCAGTCGGACAGGCAATAATTCACCCCTCCACTTT. It codes for CASRTGNNSPLHF.

This chain joins TRBV23-1 and TRBJ2-7, with D uncertain. TRBV23-1 has ORF status, its function being uncertain. V was shortened by 10 bases and J by 4 bases, with 11 bases between the two germline ends. This CDR3 spans 11 amino acids. The CDR3 nucleotides are TGCGCCAAGCTGGGCAGTTACGAGCAGTACTTC. It specifies CAKLGSYEQYF.

V usage is TRBV3-1 (or the pseudogene TRBV3-2) and J usage is TRBJ1-2; D unclear. The CDR3 has 14 amino acids. V gave up 3 bases and J gave up 8 bases, with 16 bases separating them. Per the germline V gene, CDR1 is LGHDT and CDR2 is YNNKEL (reference sequence). CDR3 amino acids: CASSHQTPAAGYTF. The CDR3 region has the DNA TGTGCCAGCAGCCACCAGACCCCTGCGGCGGGCTACACCTTC.

The chain has TRBV29-1 and TRBJ1-2; D perhaps matches TRBD1 (6 bases). From germline, CDR1 is SQVTM and CDR2 ANQGSEA. With 2 bases removed from V and 5 bases from J, the gap between germline ends came to 15 bases. CDR3 length: 14 amino acids. The CDR3 region is CSVEIGVGGYGYTF. The CDR3 DNA reads as TGCAGCGTTGAAATAGGAGTAGGGGGTTATGGCTACACCTTC. Supplemented by reference TRBV29-1 and TRBJ1-2, the full variable domain reads SAVISQKPSRDICQRGTSLTIQCQVDSQVTMMFWYRQQPGQSLTLIATANQGSEATYESGFVIDKFPISRPNLTFSTLTVSNMSPEDSSIYLCSVEIGVGGYGYTFGSGTRLTVV.